The T cell receptor beta chain described here comes from a study of CD8 T cells in Susac syndrome. 0.5 to 1 ug RNA was reverse transcribed with random hexamers. One entry per CDR3 protein, called by TCRdb with MiXCR from the immunoSEQ multiplex PCR reads. The table includes some 250,000 distinct CDR3 sequences, 90% to 97% detected once. V lost 6 bases, J lost 5 bases, and 8 bases stayed unmatched. CDR1 SQVTM and CDR2 ANQGSEA come from the germline V gene. The CDR3 sequence is 14 residues long. The receptor was isolated from a human donor with Susac syndrome. Sequenced sample: CD4+ T cells from PBMCs. The V and J genes are TRBV29-1 and TRBJ1-5; 9 bases are shared with TRBD1. CDR3: CSVQMTGGHQPQHF. CDR3 nucleotide sequence: TGCAGCGTCCAGATGACAGGGGGTCATCAGCCCCAGCATTTT.